This T cell receptor beta chain appears in the sequencing data of a study of blood T cell repertoires in COVID-19. As for the study in general: Acute and convalescent COVID-19 specimens originated in the United States, Italy and Spain. From T cells, B-cell-depleted T cells, or PBMCs came the material, which was cDNA or gDNA.

The V gene's germline CDR1 is SGHVS and CDR2 FQNEAQ. The CDR3 runs 14 residues. V shed 4 bases and J shed 6 bases, with 10 bases lying between them. Study processing details: Reference gene primer amplification in the assay estimated nucleated cell counts. Only in-frame clones appear in the TCRdb table, and some are missing; sequencing was by immunoSEQ multiplex PCR. For V, J and clone size, that table is used; D and trimming come from the DNA. The sample comprises under 200,000 clones, around 82% of which are singletons, and roughly a tenth rests with the top ten. This clonotype was obtained from a man between 65 and 85 years old with active or convalescent COVID-19. The rearrangement links TRBV7-8 to TRBJ1-6, with D unclear. Specimen: peripheral blood. CDR3 amino acids: CASSWTVRNSPLHF. CDR3 DNA: TGTGCCAGCAGCTGGACTGTTCGTAATTCACCCCTCCACTTT.